This T cell receptor (beta chain) was captured by sequencing in a study of CD8+CD57+ T cells in acquired aplastic anemia. General study points: CD8+CD57+ cells in patients trailed total CD4+ and CD8+ pools in diversity.

Sequencing was done on patients that had shown CD8+CD57+ cell expansion by flow cytometry. TCR beta VDJ combinations and CDR3 sequences were profiled from genomic DNA. One entry per CDR3 protein, called by TCRdb with MiXCR from the reads. The sample lists about 17,000 distinct CDR3 sequences, about 40% seen once, with 80% to 90% in the top ten. Concerning this clonotype itself: Its antigen is still unknown. No conserved phenylalanine or tryptophan is present at the end of the CDR3, so a read error is the likely explanation.

The CDR3 has 15 residues. Per the germline V gene, CDR1 is SGHRS and CDR2 is YFSETQ. The trim removed 2 bases at V and 4 bases at J, leaving 5 bases unmatched. The source of this sequence is a human donor with aplastic anemia. The rearrangement links TRBV5-1 to TRBJ2-7, with 11 nucleotides matching TRBD1. The sequencing input was CD8+CD57+ T cells sorted from PBMCs. As for subset: bead-enriched CD8+CD57+ effector memory T cells from SAA patients. The CDR3 DNA reads as TGCGCCAGCAGCTTCGGACAGGGGGCGCGGTACGAGCAGTACCTC. Protein sequence: CASSFGQGARYEQYL.